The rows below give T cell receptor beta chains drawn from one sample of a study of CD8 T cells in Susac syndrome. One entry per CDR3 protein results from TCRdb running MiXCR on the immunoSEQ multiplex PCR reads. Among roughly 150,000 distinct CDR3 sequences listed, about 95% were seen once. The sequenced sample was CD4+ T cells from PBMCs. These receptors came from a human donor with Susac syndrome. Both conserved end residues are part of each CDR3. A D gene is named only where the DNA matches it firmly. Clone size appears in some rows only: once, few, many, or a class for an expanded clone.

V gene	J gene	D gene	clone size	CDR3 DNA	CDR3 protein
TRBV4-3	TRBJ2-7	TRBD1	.	TGCGCCAGCAGCCCCGGACAGGGGGCGGGCGAGCAGTACTTC	CASSPGQGAGEQYF
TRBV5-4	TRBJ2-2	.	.	TGTGCCAGCAGCACGGCGGTACAGAACACCGGGGAGCTGTTTTTT	CASSTAVQNTGELFF
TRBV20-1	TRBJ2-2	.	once	TGCAGTGCTAGAGGGGTCGGGTTGGGGGCCTCAGACCACGGGGAGCTGTTTTTT	CSARGVGLGASDHGELFF
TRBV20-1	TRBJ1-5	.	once	TGCAGTGCTAGCCTAGGAGATAGCAATCAGCCCCAGCATTTT	CSASLGDSNQPQHF
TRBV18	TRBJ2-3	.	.	TGTGCCAGCTCACGGGACCCAACAGATACGCAGTATTTT	CASSRDPTDTQYF
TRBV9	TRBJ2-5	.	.	TGTGCCAGCAGCGTAAACGCGGGGAAGGAGACCCAGTACTTC	CASSVNAGKETQYF
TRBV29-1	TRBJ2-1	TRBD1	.	TGCAGCGTCCCGGGACAGGGGGCCATCGGCTCCTACAATGAGCAGTTCTTC	CSVPGQGAIGSYNEQFF
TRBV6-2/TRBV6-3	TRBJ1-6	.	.	TGTGCCAGCGGGTTACCCCTCCCCCTCCACTTT	CASGLPLPLHF
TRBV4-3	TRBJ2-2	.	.	TGCGCCAGCAGCCAAGATGGCCCCGCGGGGCGGGGAAGCACCGGGGAGCTGTTTTTT	CASSQDGPAGRGSTGELFF
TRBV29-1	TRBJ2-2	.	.	TGCAGCGCCGAAAAGGCGGGACCGAACACCGGGGAGCTGTTTTTT	CSAEKAGPNTGELFF
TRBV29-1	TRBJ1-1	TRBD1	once	TGCAGCGTCCACAGGGGACCGAACACTGAAGCTTTCTTT	CSVHRGPNTEAFF
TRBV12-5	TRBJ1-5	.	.	TGTGCTAGTGGTTTTGGGGAGGGGAATCAGCCCCAGCATTTT	CASGFGEGNQPQHF
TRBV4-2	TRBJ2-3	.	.	TGTGCCAGCAGCCTCGCTGGGAGCGAGGGGGGGGCAGATACGCAGTATTTT	CASSLAGSEGGADTQYF
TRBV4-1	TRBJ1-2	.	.	TGCGCCAGCAGCCTAAGACAGCGCCTGAACTATGGCTACACCTTC	CASSLRQRLNYGYTF
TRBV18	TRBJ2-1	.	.	TGTGCCAGCTTACGAGGGGATTCAAGCTACAATGAGCAGTTCTTC	CASLRGDSSYNEQFF
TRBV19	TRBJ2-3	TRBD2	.	TGTGCCAGTAGTGGAACTAGCGGTAACACAGATACGCAGTATTTT	CASSGTSGNTDTQYF
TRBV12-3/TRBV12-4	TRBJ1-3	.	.	TGTGCCAGCAATAACAGGGCTGGAAACACCATATATTTT	CASNNRAGNTIYF
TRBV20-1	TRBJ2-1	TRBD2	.	TGCAGTGCTAGTAGGAGCGGGATCTACAATGAGCAGTTCTTC	CSASRSGIYNEQFF
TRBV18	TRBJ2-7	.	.	TGTGCCAGCTCACCCGGCAGGGGAGGGTACGAGCAGTACTTC	CASSPGRGGYEQYF
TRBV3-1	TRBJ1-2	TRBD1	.	TGTGCCAGCAGCCAAAGGGGCAGGGGGCGCAACTATGGCTACACCTTC	CASSQRGRGRNYGYTF
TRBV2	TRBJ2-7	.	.	TGTGCCAGCAGTGATAAGTTCCTATCCTACGAGCAGTACTTC	CASSDKFLSYEQYF
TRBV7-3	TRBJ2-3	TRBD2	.	TGTGCCAGCAAACGGGGGGGGGCTCAAGATACGCAGTATTTT	CASKRGGAQDTQYF
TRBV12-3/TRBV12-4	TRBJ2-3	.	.	TGTGCCAGCAGTTTAGCGCTCGGGCCCCCAAACACAGATACGCAGTATTTT	CASSLALGPPNTDTQYF
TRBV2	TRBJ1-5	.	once	TGTGCCAGCAGCCCGGACAGTCAGCCCCAGCATTTT	CASSPDSQPQHF
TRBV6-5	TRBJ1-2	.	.	TGTGCCAGCAGCCCCCCTGGGATCTTAAACTATGGCTACACCTTC	CASSPPGILNYGYTF
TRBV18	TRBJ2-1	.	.	TGTGCCAGCTCACCGGAGATTCACTCCTACAATGAGCAGTTCTTC	CASSPEIHSYNEQFF
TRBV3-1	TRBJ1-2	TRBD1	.	TGTGCCAGCAGCCGTCGACAGGGCCCCTATGGCTACACCTTC	CASSRRQGPYGYTF
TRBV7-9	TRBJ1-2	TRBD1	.	TGTGCCAGCAGCTCCACGGACAGGCTTAACTATGGCTACACCTTC	CASSSTDRLNYGYTF
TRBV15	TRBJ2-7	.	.	TGTGCCACCAGCAGAGATACTTCGACTGGGCAGGGCTACGAGCAGTACTTC	CATSRDTSTGQGYEQYF
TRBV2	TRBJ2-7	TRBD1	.	TGTGCCAGCAGTGAACCGACCGGACAGGGCCCTAGCGAGCAGTACTTC	CASSEPTGQGPSEQYF
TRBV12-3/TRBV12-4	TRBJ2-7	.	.	TGTGCCAGCAGTTTAGCCCTTCCTCGGGAGCAGTACTTC	CASSLALPREQYF
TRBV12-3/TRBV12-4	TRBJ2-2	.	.	TGTGCCAGCAGCACCGACAGGTTCCACACCGGGGAGCTGTTTTTT	CASSTDRFHTGELFF
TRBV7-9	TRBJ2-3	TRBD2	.	TGTGCCAGCAGCTTAGTCGGCGGGGGTAGCACAGATACGCAGTATTTT	CASSLVGGGSTDTQYF
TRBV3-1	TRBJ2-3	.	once	TGTGCCAGCAGCCAAGGGGGAACCACAGATACGCAGTATTTT	CASSQGGTTDTQYF
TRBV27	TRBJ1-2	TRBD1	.	TGTGCCAGCAGTAACCGGGACAGGGGGCGAGACTATGGCTACACCTTC	CASSNRDRGRDYGYTF
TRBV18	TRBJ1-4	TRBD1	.	TGTGCCAGCTCACGTCGGCTAACAGGGGGCCAGGAAAAACTGTTTTTT	CASSRRLTGGQEKLFF
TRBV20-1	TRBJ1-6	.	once	TGCAGTGCTAGAGATGGCAGGGGATATAATTCACCCCTCCACTTT	CSARDGRGYNSPLHF
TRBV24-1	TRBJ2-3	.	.	TGTGCCACCAGTAAGCGGGGCACAGATACGCAGTATTTT	CATSKRGTDTQYF
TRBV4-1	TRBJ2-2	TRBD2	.	TGCGCCAGCAGCCAAAGCATCCCGGGACTACTCCTGTCCGGGGAGCTGTTTTTT	CASSQSIPGLLLSGELFF
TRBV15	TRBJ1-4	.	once	TGTGCCACCAGCAGAGGGGGTAGAAACTCTGAAAAACTGTTTTTT	CATSRGGRNSEKLFF
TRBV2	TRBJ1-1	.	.	TGTGCCAGCAGTTCTACCTATGGCACTGAAGCTTTCTTT	CASSSTYGTEAFF
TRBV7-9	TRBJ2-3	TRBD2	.	TGTGCCAGCAGTCTTAGCGGGGTGAGAGATACGCAGTATTTT	CASSLSGVRDTQYF
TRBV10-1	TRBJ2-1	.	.	TGCGCCAGCGGAACTAGTAACAATGAGCAGTTCTTC	CASGTSNNEQFF
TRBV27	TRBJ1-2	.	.	TGTGCCAGCAAGGATAATAACTATGGCTACACCTTC	CASKDNNYGYTF
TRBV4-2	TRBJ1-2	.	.	TGTGCCAGCAGCCAAGCCGGGGGTGGCTACACCTTC	CASSQAGGGYTF
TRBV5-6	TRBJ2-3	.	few	TGTGCCAGCAGCTTGGCGGGGAGAGATACGCAGTATTTT	CASSLAGRDTQYF
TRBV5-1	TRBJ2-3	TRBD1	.	TGCGCCAGCAGCGAGACAGGGTGGTCAGATACGCAGTATTTT	CASSETGWSDTQYF
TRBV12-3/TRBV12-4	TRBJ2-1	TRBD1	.	TGTGCCAGCAGTGGGACAGTCCACAATGAGCAGTTCTTC	CASSGTVHNEQFF
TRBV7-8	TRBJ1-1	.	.	TGTGCCCGCACCCTTCTGGGGGAATTGAACACTGAAGCTTTCTTT	CARTLLGELNTEAFF
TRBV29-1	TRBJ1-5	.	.	TGCAGCGTTGGGACAAATAGCAATCAGCCCCAGCATTTT	CSVGTNSNQPQHF
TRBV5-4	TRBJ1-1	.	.	TGTGCCAGCAGCCCCTGGGGGGTTCGGTCTGAAGCTTTCTTT	CASSPWGVRSEAFF